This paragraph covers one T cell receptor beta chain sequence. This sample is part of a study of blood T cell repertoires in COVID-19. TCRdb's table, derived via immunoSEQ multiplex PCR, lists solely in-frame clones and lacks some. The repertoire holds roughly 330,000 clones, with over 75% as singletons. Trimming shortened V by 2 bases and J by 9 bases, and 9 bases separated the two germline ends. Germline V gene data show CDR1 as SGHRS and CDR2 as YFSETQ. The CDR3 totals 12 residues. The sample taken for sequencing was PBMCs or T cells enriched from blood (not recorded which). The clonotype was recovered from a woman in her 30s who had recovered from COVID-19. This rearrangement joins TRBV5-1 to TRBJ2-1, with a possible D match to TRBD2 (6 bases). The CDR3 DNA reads TGCGCCAGCAGCTTCCGGGGGAGTGAGCAGTTCTTC. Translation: CASSFRGSEQFF.